This is a list of T cell receptor beta chains from one sample in a study of T cell responses to AZD1222 COVID-19 vaccine. Produced via immunoSEQ multiplex PCR; TCRdb's table is partial and in-frame only. The table has 130,000 or so clones, around 90% seen once. Here the sequenced sample was peripheral blood, taken 28 days after the second AZD1222 dose. The receptor set was obtained from an adult who received the AZD1222 COVID-19 vaccine. Each CDR3 is given with its conserved first and last residue. D genes are given only for firm matches. Size is stated for part of the rows, as once, few or many counts, or as a class when the clone is expanded.

v_call	j_call	d_call	clone_size	cdr3_aa	cdr3_nt
TRBV6-4	TRBJ2-1	NA	few	CASSGWDNNEQFF	TGTGCCAGCAGTGGTTGGGATAACAATGAGCAGTTCTTC
TRBV11-2	TRBJ2-2	NA	NA	CASSLDRTGELFF	TGTGCCAGCAGCTTAGACCGCACCGGGGAGCTGTTTTTT
TRBV10-3	TRBJ1-4	NA	NA	CAISESGGLTQGKLFF	TGTGCCATCAGTGAGTCCGGGGGACTAACTCAGGGAAAACTGTTTTTT
TRBV19	TRBJ1-5	NA	NA	CASTPQSHSYSNQPQHF	TGTGCCAGTACCCCCCAATCACATTCCTATAGCAATCAGCCCCAGCATTTT
TRBV19	TRBJ2-5	TRBD1	NA	CASSATGISETQYF	TGTGCCAGTAGTGCGACAGGGATATCGGAGACCCAGTACTTC
TRBV12-3/TRBV12-4	TRBJ2-5	NA	NA	CASSLYRSETQYF	TGTGCCAGCAGTTTGTATAGATCGGAGACCCAGTACTTC
TRBV7-2	TRBJ2-2	TRBD1	NA	CASSLGTGRGTGELFF	TGTGCCAGCAGCTTAGGGACAGGGAGAGGAACCGGGGAGCTGTTTTTT
TRBV18	TRBJ1-2	NA	NA	CASSPGTSEEGYTF	TGTGCCAGCTCGCCCGGGACCTCAGAGGAGGGCTACACCTTC
TRBV7-3	TRBJ1-5	NA	NA	CASSPRGPPQHF	TGTGCCAGCAGCCCTCGGGGACCGCCCCAGCATTTT
TRBV5-1	TRBJ1-1	NA	NA	CASSSGTFSLLNTEAFF	TGCGCCAGCAGCTCTGGGACTTTTAGCCTATTGAACACTGAAGCTTTCTTT
TRBV30	TRBJ1-6	TRBD1	NA	CAWIPGGSYNSPLHF	TGTGCCTGGATCCCAGGGGGCTCCTATAATTCACCCCTCCACTTT
TRBV9	TRBJ2-5	NA	NA	CASSPWGGQETQYF	TGTGCCAGCAGTCCCTGGGGAGGACAAGAGACCCAGTACTTC
TRBV7-8	TRBJ2-3	TRBD1	NA	CASSPDRALRTDTQYF	TGTGCCAGCAGCCCCGACAGGGCTCTAAGGACAGATACGCAGTATTTT
TRBV6-1	TRBJ1-1	NA	NA	CASSEDRLNTEAFF	TGTGCCAGCAGTGAAGACAGATTGAACACTGAAGCTTTCTTT
TRBV3-1/TRBV3-2	TRBJ1-1	TRBD1	NA	CASSQLTGAAEAFF	TGTGCCAGCAGCCAGTTAACAGGGGCGGCTGAAGCTTTCTTT
TRBV2	TRBJ1-1	NA	NA	CASSPEGAVGTEAFF	TGTGCCAGCAGTCCCGAAGGGGCAGTAGGCACTGAAGCTTTCTTT
TRBV11-3	TRBJ1-1	NA	few	CASSLERGGAFF	TGTGCCAGCAGCTTAGAAAGAGGAGGGGCTTTCTTT
TRBV2	TRBJ1-2	NA	NA	CASSRDSGYYGYTF	TGTGCCAGCAGCAGGGATAGCGGCTACTATGGCTACACCTTC
TRBV4-3	TRBJ2-6	TRBD1	NA	CASSQVYGQGLSGANVLTF	TGCGCCAGCAGCCAAGTTTACGGACAGGGGCTCTCTGGGGCCAACGTCCTGACTTTC
TRBV5-1	TRBJ1-2	TRBD1	NA	CASSPSRDRASTF	TGCGCCAGCAGCCCGTCCCGGGACAGGGCGAGCACCTTC
TRBV5-1	TRBJ1-3	NA	NA	CASSYGSPEAGNTIYF	TGCGCCAGCAGCTATGGGTCACCGGAAGCTGGAAACACCATATATTTT
TRBV5-4	TRBJ1-6	NA	NA	CASRQNNSPLHF	TGTGCCAGCCGACAGAATAATTCACCCCTCCACTTT
TRBV5-1	TRBJ1-1	NA	NA	CASSLVNPNTEAFF	TGCGCCAGCAGCTTGGTAAATCCGAACACTGAAGCTTTCTTT
TRBV28	TRBJ1-1	NA	NA	CASSLFVPGTEAFF	TGTGCCAGCAGCCTATTCGTCCCGGGCACTGAAGCTTTCTTT
TRBV10-1	TRBJ2-7	NA	NA	CASERGRRRTTYEQYF	TGCGCCAGCGAAAGGGGGAGGAGACGAACAACCTACGAGCAGTACTTC
TRBV6-5	TRBJ1-1	NA	NA	CASSRSGTEAFF	TGTGCCAGCAGCCGTAGCGGCACTGAAGCTTTCTTT
TRBV5-1	TRBJ2-1	NA	NA	CASSPGTILGLNEQFF	TGCGCCAGCAGCCCCGGGACGATCCTCGGGCTCAATGAGCAGTTCTTC
TRBV4-2	TRBJ1-6	NA	NA	CASSQKIVRGVVNSPLHF	TGTGCCAGCAGCCAAAAAATCGTCCGGGGGGTGGTCAATTCACCCCTCCACTTT
TRBV18	TRBJ1-3	NA	NA	CASSPPERNTIYF	TGTGCCAGCTCACCTCCAGAGCGAAACACCATATATTTT
TRBV19	TRBJ1-5	TRBD1	NA	CASSTTTGDWGNQPQHF	TGTGCCAGTAGTACCACGACAGGGGATTGGGGCAATCAGCCCCAGCATTTT
TRBV19	TRBJ2-5	NA	NA	CASSPSGTETQYF	TGTGCCAGTAGCCCCTCTGGGACAGAGACCCAGTACTTC
TRBV5-1	TRBJ2-7	TRBD2	once	CASSRGGAEYEQYF	TGCGCCAGCAGCCGCGGGGGGGCCGAGTACGAGCAGTACTTC
TRBV30	TRBJ2-2	NA	NA	CAWRTGLAYTGELFF	TGTGCCTGGAGAACGGGTTTAGCTTACACCGGGGAGCTGTTTTTT
TRBV5-4	TRBJ1-1	NA	NA	CASSLRLDGTEAFF	TGTGCCAGCAGCTTAAGGTTGGATGGGACTGAAGCTTTCTTT
TRBV3-1/TRBV3-2	TRBJ2-1	NA	NA	CASSPGHLAGEQFF	TGTGCCAGCAGCCCCGGACACCTAGCTGGTGAGCAGTTCTTC
TRBV9	TRBJ1-3	NA	NA	CASSPSGNTIYF	TGTGCCAGCAGCCCCAGTGGAAACACCATATATTTT
TRBV19	TRBJ2-1	NA	once	CASSMDDEQFF	TGTGCCAGTAGTATGGACGATGAGCAGTTCTTC
TRBV4-1	TRBJ2-7	TRBD2	NA	CASSQEQRGETSYEQYF	TGCGCCAGCAGCCAAGAGCAGCGGGGGGAGACTTCCTACGAGCAGTACTTC
TRBV11-3	TRBJ2-6	NA	NA	CASSLIISPTGANVLTF	TGTGCCAGCAGCTTAATTATATCCCCCACTGGGGCCAACGTCCTGACTTTC
TRBV11-3	TRBJ2-2	NA	NA	CASSSSGTGELFF	TGTGCCAGCAGCTCCTCGGGCACCGGGGAGCTGTTTTTT
TRBV3-1/TRBV3-2	TRBJ2-1	NA	NA	CASSLGSDEQFF	TGTGCCAGCAGTCTCGGGAGCGATGAGCAGTTCTTC
TRBV28	TRBJ2-1	NA	NA	CASSTTRDEQFF	TGTGCCAGCAGCACCACAAGGGATGAGCAGTTCTTC
TRBV5-1	TRBJ1-1	NA	NA	CASSVLTGSAEAFF	TGCGCCAGCAGCGTCCTAACAGGGAGCGCTGAAGCTTTCTTT
TRBV10-3	TRBJ1-5	NA	NA	CAISATSNQPQHF	TGTGCCATCAGTGCTACTAGCAATCAGCCCCAGCATTTT
TRBV9	TRBJ2-1	TRBD2	few	CASSVGGLAGVSYNEQFF	TGTGCCAGCAGCGTAGGGGGACTAGCGGGAGTGTCCTACAATGAGCAGTTCTTC
TRBV10-3	TRBJ2-7	TRBD2	once	CAISESKGEGVHEQYF	TGTGCCATCAGTGAGTCGAAAGGGGAGGGTGTCCACGAGCAGTACTTC
TRBV6-5	TRBJ1-6	NA	few	CASSYRREGSSPLHF	TGTGCCAGCAGTTATCGGCGGGAGGGAAGTTCACCCCTCCACTTT
TRBV7-2	TRBJ2-2	TRBD1	NA	CASSLRDRGTGELFF	TGTGCCAGCAGCTTACGGGACAGGGGCACCGGGGAGCTGTTTTTT
TRBV7-9	TRBJ1-2	NA	NA	CASSRRADLLGTF	TGTGCCAGCAGCCGGAGGGCGGACCTCTTGGGCACCTTC